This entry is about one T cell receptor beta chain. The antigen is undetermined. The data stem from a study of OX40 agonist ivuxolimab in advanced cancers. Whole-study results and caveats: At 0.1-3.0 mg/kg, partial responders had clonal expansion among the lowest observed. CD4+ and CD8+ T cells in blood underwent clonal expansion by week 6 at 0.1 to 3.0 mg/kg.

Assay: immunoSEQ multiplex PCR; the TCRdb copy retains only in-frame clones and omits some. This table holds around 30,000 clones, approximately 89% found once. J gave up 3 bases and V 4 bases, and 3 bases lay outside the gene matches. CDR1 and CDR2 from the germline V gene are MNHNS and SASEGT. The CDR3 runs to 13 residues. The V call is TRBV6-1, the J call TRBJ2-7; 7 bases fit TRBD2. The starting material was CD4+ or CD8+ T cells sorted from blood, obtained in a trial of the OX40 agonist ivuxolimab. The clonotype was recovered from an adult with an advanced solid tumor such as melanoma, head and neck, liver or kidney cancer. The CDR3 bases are TGTGCCAGCAGTGGAGGGACTATCTACGAGCAGTACTTC. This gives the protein CASSGGTIYEQYF.